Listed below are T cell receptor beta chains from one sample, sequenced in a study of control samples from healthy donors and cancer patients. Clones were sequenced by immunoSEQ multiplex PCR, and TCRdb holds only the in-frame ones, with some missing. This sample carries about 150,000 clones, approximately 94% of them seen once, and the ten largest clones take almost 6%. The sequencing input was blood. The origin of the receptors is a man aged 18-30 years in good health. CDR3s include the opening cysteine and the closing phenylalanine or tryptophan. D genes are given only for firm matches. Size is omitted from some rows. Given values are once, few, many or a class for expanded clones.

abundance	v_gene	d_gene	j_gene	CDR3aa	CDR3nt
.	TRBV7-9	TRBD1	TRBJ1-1	CASSLGDREIVGAFF	TGTGCCAGCAGTTTAGGGGACAGGGAGATCGTAGGAGCTTTCTTT
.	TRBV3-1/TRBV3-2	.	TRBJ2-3	CASSEVLLRTDTQYF	TGTGCCAGCAGCGAAGTGTTGTTACGCACAGATACGCAGTATTTT
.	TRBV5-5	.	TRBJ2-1	CASSPTEPRSNEQFF	TGTGCCAGCAGCCCTACCGAACCCAGGAGCAATGAGCAGTTCTTC
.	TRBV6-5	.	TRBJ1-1	CASSYSGWGGTEAFF	TGTGCCAGCAGTTACTCGGGCTGGGGAGGCACTGAAGCTTTCTTT
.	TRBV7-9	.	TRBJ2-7	CASSLEGFEQYF	TGTGCCAGCAGCTTAGAAGGGTTCGAGCAGTACTTC
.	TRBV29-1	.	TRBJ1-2	CSGRGNYGYTF	TGCAGCGGTCGGGGGAACTATGGCTACACCTTC
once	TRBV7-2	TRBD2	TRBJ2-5	CASSPGNRGLAEETQYF	TGTGCCAGCAGCCCGGGGAATAGGGGACTAGCGGAAGAGACCCAGTACTTC
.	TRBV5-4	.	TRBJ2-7	CASSLGYPAEQYF	TGTGCCAGCAGCTTGGGCTACCCCGCGGAGCAGTACTTC
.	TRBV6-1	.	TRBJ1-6	CASSDPANNSPLHF	TGTGCCAGCAGTGACCCAGCAAACAATTCACCCCTCCACTTT
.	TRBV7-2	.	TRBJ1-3	CASSLDPGFGNTIYF	TGTGCCAGCAGCTTAGATCCAGGGTTTGGAAACACCATATATTTT
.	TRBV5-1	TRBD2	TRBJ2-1	CASSLEPSGLYNEQFF	TGCGCCAGCAGCTTGGAGCCTAGCGGGCTCTACAATGAGCAGTTCTTC
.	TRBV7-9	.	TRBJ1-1	CASSLTGNTEAFF	TGTGCCAGCAGCTTAACGGGTAACACTGAAGCTTTCTTT
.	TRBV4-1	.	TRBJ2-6	CASSQDFQGGKTSGANVLTF	TGCGCCAGCAGCCAAGATTTTCAGGGTGGTAAGACGTCTGGGGCCAACGTCCTGACTTTC
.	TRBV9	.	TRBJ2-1	CASSVGGVHYNEQFF	TGTGCCAGCAGCGTAGGCGGGGTCCACTACAATGAGCAGTTCTTC
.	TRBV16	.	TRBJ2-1	CASSLRAEDRYNEQFF	TGTGCCAGCAGCCTTCGAGCGGAGGACCGCTACAATGAGCAGTTCTTC
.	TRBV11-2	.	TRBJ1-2	CASSQTGRKGYTF	TGTGCCAGCAGCCAGACAGGCCGGAAGGGCTACACCTTC
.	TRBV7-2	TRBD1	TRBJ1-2	CASSLGDRAYGYTF	TGTGCCAGCAGCTTAGGGGACAGAGCTTATGGCTACACCTTC
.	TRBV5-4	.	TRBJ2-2	CASSLTGSGTGELFF	TGTGCCAGCAGCTTAACAGGGTCGGGCACCGGGGAGCTGTTTTTT
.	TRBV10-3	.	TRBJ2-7	CAISESGRGVYEQYF	TGTGCCATCAGTGAGTCAGGCAGGGGAGTCTACGAGCAGTACTTC
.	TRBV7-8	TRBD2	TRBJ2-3	CASSLVWASGGVSTDTQYF	TGTGCCAGCAGCTTAGTTTGGGCTAGCGGGGGGGTAAGCACAGATACGCAGTATTTT
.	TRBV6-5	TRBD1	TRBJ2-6	CASSSWGQVTNVLTF	TGTGCCAGCAGCTCCTGGGGACAGGTCACCAACGTCCTGACTTTC
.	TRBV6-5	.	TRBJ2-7	CASSYPGEAVYEQYF	TGTGCCAGCAGCTATCCTGGGGAGGCAGTCTACGAGCAGTACTTC
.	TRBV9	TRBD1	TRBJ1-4	CASSPAGGGKLFF	TGTGCCAGCAGCCCAGCAGGGGGAGGAAAACTGTTTTTT
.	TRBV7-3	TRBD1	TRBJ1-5	CASSRDRDQPQHF	TGTGCCAGCAGCCGGGACAGGGACCAGCCCCAGCATTTT
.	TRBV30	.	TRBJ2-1	CAWSATPNSNEQFF	TGTGCCTGGAGTGCTACGCCTAACAGCAATGAGCAGTTCTTC
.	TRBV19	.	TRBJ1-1	CASSREDLGNTEAFF	TGTGCCAGTAGTAGGGAGGACTTAGGGAACACTGAAGCTTTCTTT
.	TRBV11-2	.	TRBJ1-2	CASSSHSLGDSNYGYTF	TGTGCCAGCAGCTCCCACAGTTTGGGCGATAGTAACTATGGCTACACCTTC
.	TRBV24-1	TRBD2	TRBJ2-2	CATSEGGGPNTGELFF	TGTGCCACCAGTGAAGGCGGGGGTCCTAACACCGGGGAGCTGTTTTTT
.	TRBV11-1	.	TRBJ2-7	CASSYGRTGSSYEQYF	TGTGCCAGCAGCTACGGGCGAACAGGAAGTTCCTACGAGCAGTACTTC
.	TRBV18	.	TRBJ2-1	CASSPPGIYNEQFF	TGTGCCAGCTCACCCCCAGGGATCTACAATGAGCAGTTCTTC
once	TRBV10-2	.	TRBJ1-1	CASRVWGNTEAFF	TGCGCCAGCAGAGTCTGGGGGAACACTGAAGCTTTCTTT
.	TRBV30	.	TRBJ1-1	CASKTEMNTEAFF	TGTGCCTCCAAGACAGAAATGAACACTGAAGCTTTCTTT
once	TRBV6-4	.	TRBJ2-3	CASSDEGSGTDTQYF	TGTGCCAGCAGTGACGAGGGCAGCGGCACAGATACGCAGTATTTT
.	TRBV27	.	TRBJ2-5	CASSPSRYGETQYF	TGTGCCAGCAGCCCTTCGAGATACGGGGAGACCCAGTACTTC
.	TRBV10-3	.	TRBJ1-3	CASGGGDSGNTIYF	TGTGCCAGTGGGGGAGGAGACTCTGGAAACACCATATATTTT
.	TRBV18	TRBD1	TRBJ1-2	CASSRQGLGYTF	TGTGCCAGCTCACGACAGGGGCTTGGCTACACCTTC
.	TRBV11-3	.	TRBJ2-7	CASSVQGGSVGEQYF	TGTGCCAGCAGCGTCCAGGGAGGATCCGTCGGCGAGCAGTACTTC
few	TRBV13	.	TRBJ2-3	CASSLAVGTDTQYF	TGTGCCAGCAGCTTAGCGGTGGGCACAGATACGCAGTATTTT
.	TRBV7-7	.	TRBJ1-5	CASSLGPGQPQHF	TGTGCTAGCAGCTTGGGACCGGGGCAGCCCCAGCATTTT